A selection of T cell receptor beta chains follows, all from one sample in a study of CD8 T cells in ankylosing spondylitis. From the 5' RACE reads, TCRdb called clonotypes with MiXCR, one entry per CDR3 protein. The sample lists roughly 150,000 distinct CDR3 sequences, roughly 30% occurring once. The specimen sequenced was synovial fluid, either unsorted or a sorted T cell fraction (not recorded which). The receptors stem from a male donor with ankylosing spondylitis. The CDR3 runs from the conserved cysteine through the conserved F or W. Fields, in order: D gene, V gene, clone size, J gene, CDR3 DNA, CDR3 protein. A D gene is named only where the DNA matches it firmly. Part of the rows lack a size; the others show once, few, many or a class for expanded clones.

d_call: TRBD1
v_call: TRBV20-1
clone_size: NA
j_call: TRBJ2-1
cdr3_nt: TGCAGTGTGGGACAGGGGAATGAGCAGTTCTTC
cdr3_aa: CSVGQGNEQFF

d_call: NA
v_call: TRBV5-1
clone_size: many
j_call: TRBJ2-2
cdr3_nt: TGCGCCAGCAGCCCCTGGACAGGGAGGGACGGGGAGCTGTTTTTT
cdr3_aa: CASSPWTGRDGELFF

d_call: TRBD2
v_call: TRBV14
clone_size: NA
j_call: TRBJ2-1
cdr3_nt: TGTGCCAGCAGCCCTTTAGCGGGGGGGCTCTACAATGAGCAGTTCTTC
cdr3_aa: CASSPLAGGLYNEQFF

d_call: TRBD2
v_call: TRBV29-1
clone_size: NA
j_call: TRBJ2-7
cdr3_nt: TGCAGCGTTGTGGCTAGCGGGAGTTGGGGCGAGCAGTACTTC
cdr3_aa: CSVVASGSWGEQYF

d_call: NA
v_call: TRBV12-3/TRBV12-4
clone_size: few
j_call: TRBJ1-2
cdr3_nt: TGTGCCAGCAGTTCCCCCGGGACAAACCCGAGCGGCTATGGCTACACCTTC
cdr3_aa: CASSSPGTNPSGYGYTF

d_call: NA
v_call: TRBV7-9
clone_size: few
j_call: TRBJ2-3
cdr3_nt: TGTGCCAGCGCGTCGGCAGATACGCAGTATTTT
cdr3_aa: CASASADTQYF

d_call: TRBD2
v_call: TRBV7-9
clone_size: NA
j_call: TRBJ2-3
cdr3_nt: TGTGCCAGCAGCCAAGCGGGGGGTAAAGATACGCAGTATTTT
cdr3_aa: CASSQAGGKDTQYF

d_call: NA
v_call: TRBV12-3/TRBV12-4
clone_size: NA
j_call: TRBJ2-2
cdr3_nt: TGTGCCAGCAGTCCATCGACCGGGACCGGGGAGCTGTTTTTT
cdr3_aa: CASSPSTGTGELFF

d_call: NA
v_call: TRBV7-9
clone_size: NA
j_call: TRBJ2-3
cdr3_nt: TGTGCCAGCAGCTTATGGGAGACAGATACGCAGTATTTT
cdr3_aa: CASSLWETDTQYF

d_call: NA
v_call: TRBV6-6
clone_size: NA
j_call: TRBJ1-2
cdr3_nt: TGTGCCAGCAGTTACAACGCAAACTATGGCTACACCTTC
cdr3_aa: CASSYNANYGYTF

d_call: TRBD1
v_call: TRBV5-1
clone_size: few
j_call: TRBJ1-2
cdr3_nt: TGCGCCAGCAGCTCGGTAACAGGGGACTATGGCTACACCTTC
cdr3_aa: CASSSVTGDYGYTF

d_call: NA
v_call: TRBV3-1
clone_size: few
j_call: TRBJ2-1
cdr3_nt: TGTGCCAGCAGCCAATCCCTCAATGAGCAGTTCTTC
cdr3_aa: CASSQSLNEQFF

d_call: NA
v_call: TRBV6-2/TRBV6-3
clone_size: NA
j_call: TRBJ2-2
cdr3_nt: TGTGCCAGCAGTAACCCCGGGGTTACTGCCGGGGAGCTGTTTTTT
cdr3_aa: CASSNPGVTAGELFF

d_call: NA
v_call: TRBV6-1
clone_size: few
j_call: TRBJ1-1
cdr3_nt: TGTGCCAGCAATAACAGAGCATCGAACACTGAAGCTTTCTTT
cdr3_aa: CASNNRASNTEAFF

d_call: NA
v_call: TRBV12-3/TRBV12-4
clone_size: NA
j_call: TRBJ2-7
cdr3_nt: TGTGCCAGCAGTTTTAGGGCCCCTTCCTACGAGCAGTACTTC
cdr3_aa: CASSFRAPSYEQYF

d_call: NA
v_call: TRBV18
clone_size: NA
j_call: TRBJ2-7
cdr3_nt: TGTGCCAGCTCGCGCACACAGGGAGGCGAGCAGTACTTC
cdr3_aa: CASSRTQGGEQYF

d_call: NA
v_call: TRBV28
clone_size: few
j_call: TRBJ2-5
cdr3_nt: TGTGCCAGCAAACGTCCAGGCGGGACCCAGTACTTC
cdr3_aa: CASKRPGGTQYF

d_call: NA
v_call: TRBV7-2
clone_size: once
j_call: TRBJ2-1
cdr3_nt: TGTGCCAGCAGCTTACGGCGGATTAGCTCCTACAATGAGCAGTTCTTC
cdr3_aa: CASSLRRISSYNEQFF

d_call: NA
v_call: TRBV12-3/TRBV12-4
clone_size: few
j_call: TRBJ1-5
cdr3_nt: TGTGCCAGCAGTTTGGGGATGAGCAATCAGCCCCAGCATTTT
cdr3_aa: CASSLGMSNQPQHF

d_call: NA
v_call: TRBV18
clone_size: few
j_call: TRBJ2-5
cdr3_nt: TGTGCCAGCTCTCCAATCCCCGGGAGTTTGGAGACCCAGTACTTC
cdr3_aa: CASSPIPGSLETQYF

d_call: NA
v_call: TRBV4-3
clone_size: NA
j_call: TRBJ1-5
cdr3_nt: TGCGCCAGCAGCCAAGAACTTGGGACGGTACAGCCCCAGCATTTT
cdr3_aa: CASSQELGTVQPQHF

d_call: NA
v_call: TRBV28
clone_size: few
j_call: TRBJ1-3
cdr3_nt: TGTGCCAGCAGTTCCAGAAACTCTGGAAACACCATATATTTT
cdr3_aa: CASSSRNSGNTIYF

d_call: NA
v_call: TRBV7-1
clone_size: few
j_call: TRBJ2-1
cdr3_nt: TGTGCCAGCAGCTCGCAGGTCATCCGGGGGCTAGCAGAGAGAGGGTCCTACAATGAGCAGTTCTTC
cdr3_aa: CASSSQVIRGLAERGSYNEQFF

d_call: NA
v_call: TRBV18
clone_size: NA
j_call: TRBJ2-5
cdr3_nt: TGTGCCAGCTCACCGAGGGCTAGCGTGGAGACCCAGTACTTC
cdr3_aa: CASSPRASVETQYF

d_call: TRBD1
v_call: TRBV29-1
clone_size: many
j_call: TRBJ1-1
cdr3_nt: TGCAGCGTAGCCAGTCAGCAGGGGGCTGGGGCTTTCTTT
cdr3_aa: CSVASQQGAGAFF

d_call: TRBD2
v_call: TRBV7-2
clone_size: NA
j_call: TRBJ2-7
cdr3_nt: TGTGCCAGCAGCTTCGGACTAGCGGGCGACGAGCAGTACTTC
cdr3_aa: CASSFGLAGDEQYF

d_call: TRBD1
v_call: TRBV27
clone_size: many
j_call: TRBJ1-6
cdr3_nt: TGTGCCAGCAGTTTATCCCCAGGGGGACGTTATAATTCACCCCTCCACTTT
cdr3_aa: CASSLSPGGRYNSPLHF

d_call: NA
v_call: TRBV10-3
clone_size: many
j_call: TRBJ1-2
cdr3_nt: TGTGCCATCAGTGAGCCAGGCTACTATGGCTACACCTTC
cdr3_aa: CAISEPGYYGYTF

d_call: TRBD2
v_call: TRBV9
clone_size: NA
j_call: TRBJ2-3
cdr3_nt: TGTGCCAGCAGCGTAGGTTCTAGCGGGAGTACCCCAGATACGCAGTATTTT
cdr3_aa: CASSVGSSGSTPDTQYF

d_call: NA
v_call: TRBV27
clone_size: NA
j_call: TRBJ2-7
cdr3_nt: TGTGCCAGCAGTTTATTCGGGAGTGAGGCCTACGAGCAGTACTTC
cdr3_aa: CASSLFGSEAYEQYF

d_call: NA
v_call: TRBV6-2/TRBV6-3
clone_size: few
j_call: TRBJ2-7
cdr3_nt: TGTGCCAGCAGTTACGGGACCCAGTACGAGCAGTACTTC
cdr3_aa: CASSYGTQYEQYF

d_call: NA
v_call: TRBV18
clone_size: many
j_call: TRBJ1-2
cdr3_nt: TGTGCCAGCTCCCTGGACGGAAATGGCTACACCTTC
cdr3_aa: CASSLDGNGYTF

d_call: NA
v_call: TRBV4-3
clone_size: few
j_call: TRBJ1-4
cdr3_nt: TGCGCCAGCAGCCAAGCTTTGGGCGGAAATGAAAAACTGTTTTTT
cdr3_aa: CASSQALGGNEKLFF

d_call: TRBD2
v_call: TRBV15
clone_size: NA
j_call: TRBJ2-3
cdr3_nt: TGTGCCACCAGCGTCGGGGGGGCGGCAGATACGCAGTATTTT
cdr3_aa: CATSVGGAADTQYF

d_call: NA
v_call: TRBV6-1
clone_size: NA
j_call: TRBJ2-5
cdr3_nt: TGTGCCAGCAGGTCCAGGGGGGAAGAGACCCAGTACTTC
cdr3_aa: CASRSRGEETQYF

d_call: NA
v_call: TRBV28
clone_size: many
j_call: TRBJ2-7
cdr3_nt: TGTGCCAGCAGTCGCCCGGGGGTTTATGGCGAGCAGTACTTC
cdr3_aa: CASSRPGVYGEQYF

d_call: TRBD2
v_call: TRBV5-1
clone_size: NA
j_call: TRBJ2-1
cdr3_nt: TGCGCCAGCAGCGGGGGAGTAGCGGGGCCCCACAATGAGCAGTTCTTC
cdr3_aa: CASSGGVAGPHNEQFF

d_call: NA
v_call: TRBV21-1
clone_size: few
j_call: TRBJ2-4
cdr3_nt: TGTGCCAGCAGCAAAGAAGGAAGGGGGCGGAAAAACATTCAGTACTTC
cdr3_aa: CASSKEGRGRKNIQYF

d_call: NA
v_call: TRBV20-1
clone_size: NA
j_call: TRBJ2-3
cdr3_nt: TGCAGTGCTAATAAGCTACCCACAGATACGCAGTATTTT
cdr3_aa: CSANKLPTDTQYF

d_call: NA
v_call: TRBV28
clone_size: few
j_call: TRBJ1-4
cdr3_nt: TGTGCCAGCAGTTTTATGGACAGTAATGAAAAACTGTTTTTT
cdr3_aa: CASSFMDSNEKLFF

d_call: NA
v_call: TRBV10-3
clone_size: few
j_call: TRBJ1-6
cdr3_nt: TGTGCCATCAGTGAGGGGGGTTGGAATTCACCCCTCCACTTT
cdr3_aa: CAISEGGWNSPLHF

d_call: NA
v_call: TRBV19
clone_size: NA
j_call: TRBJ1-6
cdr3_nt: TGTGCCTTTCGGACATTTGCCGGGGGGAATTCACCCCTCCACTTT
cdr3_aa: CAFRTFAGGNSPLHF

d_call: NA
v_call: TRBV20-1
clone_size: few
j_call: TRBJ2-4
cdr3_nt: TGCAGTGCTCCCGTCGGGGGAGCCAAAAACATTCAGTACTTC
cdr3_aa: CSAPVGGAKNIQYF

d_call: TRBD1
v_call: TRBV6-1
clone_size: few
j_call: TRBJ2-1
cdr3_nt: TGTGCCACGCGGGACAGGGGTCGGAATGAGCAGTTCTTC
cdr3_aa: CATRDRGRNEQFF

d_call: NA
v_call: TRBV7-2
clone_size: many
j_call: TRBJ2-5
cdr3_nt: TGTGCCAGCAGCTCACCGGGGCCCCAAGAGACCCAGTACTTC
cdr3_aa: CASSSPGPQETQYF

d_call: NA
v_call: TRBV9
clone_size: NA
j_call: TRBJ1-4
cdr3_nt: TGTGCCAGCAGCGTAGGGGGAGGCGGTGAAAAACTGTTTTTT
cdr3_aa: CASSVGGGGEKLFF

d_call: NA
v_call: TRBV18
clone_size: NA
j_call: TRBJ1-5
cdr3_nt: TGTGCCAGCTCACCATCAGGGAGATATAGCAATCAGCCCCAGCATTTT
cdr3_aa: CASSPSGRYSNQPQHF

d_call: TRBD1
v_call: TRBV30
clone_size: once
j_call: TRBJ1-4
cdr3_nt: TGTGCGCATAGAGGGGGCGCATATATGAAGACTAATGAAAAACTGTTTTTT
cdr3_aa: CAHRGGAYMKTNEKLFF

d_call: TRBD1
v_call: TRBV7-3
clone_size: many
j_call: TRBJ1-2
cdr3_nt: TGTGCCAGCAGCTCCACAGGGGGTCTCGGCTACACCTTC
cdr3_aa: CASSSTGGLGYTF

d_call: NA
v_call: TRBV7-8
clone_size: many
j_call: TRBJ1-2
cdr3_nt: TGTGCCAGCAGCAAGACCGACAAGAACTATGGCTACACCTTC
cdr3_aa: CASSKTDKNYGYTF

d_call: NA
v_call: TRBV20-1
clone_size: many
j_call: TRBJ2-3
cdr3_nt: TGCAGTGCTAGAGATCCCAGGGTTGAAGATACGCAGTATTTT
cdr3_aa: CSARDPRVEDTQYF

d_call: TRBD2
v_call: TRBV28
clone_size: NA
j_call: TRBJ2-1
cdr3_nt: TGTGCCAGCAGTAAATCACCGGGACTAGGAAGCTCCTACAATGAGCAGTTCTTC
cdr3_aa: CASSKSPGLGSSYNEQFF

d_call: NA
v_call: TRBV20-1
clone_size: NA
j_call: TRBJ2-7
cdr3_nt: TGCAGTGCTAGTGTCGGAGCGCTAGGGGCCTACGAGCAGTACTTC
cdr3_aa: CSASVGALGAYEQYF

d_call: TRBD2
v_call: TRBV20-1
clone_size: NA
j_call: TRBJ2-5
cdr3_nt: TGCAGTGCTAGAGGCGTGAGGGGAGGGGAAGAGACCCAGTACTTC
cdr3_aa: CSARGVRGGEETQYF

d_call: NA
v_call: TRBV25-1
clone_size: many
j_call: TRBJ2-2
cdr3_nt: TGTGCCAGCAGTCGATCGGGCCTTAGCACCGGGGAGCTGTTTTTT
cdr3_aa: CASSRSGLSTGELFF

d_call: NA
v_call: TRBV5-1
clone_size: NA
j_call: TRBJ2-3
cdr3_nt: TGCGCCAGCAGCTTGGAGGGGGGCCGCACAGATACGCAGTATTTT
cdr3_aa: CASSLEGGRTDTQYF

d_call: NA
v_call: TRBV6-5
clone_size: NA
j_call: TRBJ2-3
cdr3_nt: TGTGCCAGCAGTTACAATCAGATTCCAGATACGCAGTATTTT
cdr3_aa: CASSYNQIPDTQYF